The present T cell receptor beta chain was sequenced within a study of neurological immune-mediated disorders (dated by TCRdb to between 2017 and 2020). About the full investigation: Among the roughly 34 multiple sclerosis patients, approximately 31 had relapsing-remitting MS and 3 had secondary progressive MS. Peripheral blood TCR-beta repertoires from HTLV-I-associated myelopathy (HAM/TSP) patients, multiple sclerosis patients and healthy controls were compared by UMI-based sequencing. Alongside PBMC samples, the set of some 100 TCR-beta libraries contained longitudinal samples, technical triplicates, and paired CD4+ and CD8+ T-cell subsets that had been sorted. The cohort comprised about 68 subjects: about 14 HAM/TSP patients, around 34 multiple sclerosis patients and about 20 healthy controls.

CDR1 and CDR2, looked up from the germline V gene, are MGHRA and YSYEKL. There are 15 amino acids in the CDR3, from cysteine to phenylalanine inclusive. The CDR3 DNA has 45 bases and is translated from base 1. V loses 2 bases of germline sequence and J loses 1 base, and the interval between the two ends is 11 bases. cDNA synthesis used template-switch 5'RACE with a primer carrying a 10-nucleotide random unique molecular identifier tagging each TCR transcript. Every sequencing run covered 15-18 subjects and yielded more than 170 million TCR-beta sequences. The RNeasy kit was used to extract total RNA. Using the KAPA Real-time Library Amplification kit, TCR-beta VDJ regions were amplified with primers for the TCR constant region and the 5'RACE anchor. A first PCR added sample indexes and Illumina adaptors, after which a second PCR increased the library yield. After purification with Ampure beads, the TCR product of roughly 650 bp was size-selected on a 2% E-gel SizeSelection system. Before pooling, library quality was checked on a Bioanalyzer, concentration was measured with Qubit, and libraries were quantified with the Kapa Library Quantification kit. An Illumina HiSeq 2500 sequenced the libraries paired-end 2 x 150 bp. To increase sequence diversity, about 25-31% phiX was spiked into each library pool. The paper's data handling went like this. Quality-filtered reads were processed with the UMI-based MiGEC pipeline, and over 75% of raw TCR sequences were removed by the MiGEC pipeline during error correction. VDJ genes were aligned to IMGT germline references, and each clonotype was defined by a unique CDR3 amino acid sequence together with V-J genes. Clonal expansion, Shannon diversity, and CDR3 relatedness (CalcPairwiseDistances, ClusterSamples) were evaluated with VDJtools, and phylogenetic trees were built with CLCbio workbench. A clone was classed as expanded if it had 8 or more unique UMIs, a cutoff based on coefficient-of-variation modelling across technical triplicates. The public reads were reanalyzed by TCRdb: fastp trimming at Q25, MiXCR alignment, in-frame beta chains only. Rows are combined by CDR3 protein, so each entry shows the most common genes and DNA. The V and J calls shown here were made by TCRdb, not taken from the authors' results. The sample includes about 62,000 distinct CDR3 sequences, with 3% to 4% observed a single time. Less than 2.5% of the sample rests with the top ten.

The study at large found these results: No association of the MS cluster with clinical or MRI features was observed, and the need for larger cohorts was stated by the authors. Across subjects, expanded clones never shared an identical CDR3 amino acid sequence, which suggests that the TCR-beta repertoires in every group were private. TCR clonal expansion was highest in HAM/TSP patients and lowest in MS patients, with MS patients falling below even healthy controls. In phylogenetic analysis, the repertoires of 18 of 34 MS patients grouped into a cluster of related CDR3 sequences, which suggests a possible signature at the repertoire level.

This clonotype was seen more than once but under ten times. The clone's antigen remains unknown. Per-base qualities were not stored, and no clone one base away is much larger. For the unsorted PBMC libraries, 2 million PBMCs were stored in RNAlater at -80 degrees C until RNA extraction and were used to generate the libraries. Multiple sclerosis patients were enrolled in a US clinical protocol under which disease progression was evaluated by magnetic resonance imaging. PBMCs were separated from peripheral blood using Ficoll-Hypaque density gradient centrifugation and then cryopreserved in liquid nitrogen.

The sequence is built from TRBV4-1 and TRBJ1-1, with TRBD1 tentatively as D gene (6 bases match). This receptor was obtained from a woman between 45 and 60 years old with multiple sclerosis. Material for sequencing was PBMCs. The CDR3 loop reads CASSQIGQKNTEAFF. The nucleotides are TGCGCCAGCAGCCAAATCGGACAGAAGAACACTGAAGCTTTCTTT.